This T cell receptor beta chain was identified in a study of CD8+CD57+ T cells in acquired aplastic anemia (dated by TCRdb to about 2018). Study-level background: A mean of roughly 2.9 ug of DNA, ranging from roughly 0.19 to 27.4 ug, was extracted from sorted CD4+ and CD8+ cells. CD8+CD57+ expansion was defined as frequency above the mean frequency observed in healthy subjects.

Beyond this particular receptor, the publication reports: Twenty-nine CD8+ CDR3 sequences were found to be shared between patients and controls, but these sequences appeared to be highly expressed in patients and within the immunodominant clones of the patients. No significant difference in CD8+ Simpson's diversity was found between patients and healthy controls (P=0.060).

Genomic DNA was used as template for profiling of TCR beta VDJ combinations and CDR3 sequences. An Illumina HiSeq 2000 was the platform used for TCR repertoire sequencing. Concerning the study's data processing: TRBV/TRBJ rearrangement plots, CDR3 size and DJ length profiles, and Simpson's diversity index were used to assess repertoires. The immunodominant clone was defined as the most abundant DNA sequence in deep sequencing data. CDR3 amino acid sequences were screened for sharing across subjects and were compared with published repertoires and the VDJdb database. Clones were called with MiXCR by TCRdb after fastp trimmed the public reads at Q25, and only in-frame beta chains were retained. Duplicate CDR3 protein sequences are folded into a single record with the most common DNA and genes. In this record, the V and J calls reflect TCRdb's handling and not the investigators' own analysis. For this sample there are a few hundred thousand distinct CDR3 sequences; about a third appear just once. The ten largest clones represent less than 1% of the sample.

Notes on this clonotype: Its antigen target is currently unknown. No base-level quality is on record; no much larger clone is a single base apart.

Patients chosen for sequencing had shown expansion of CD8+CD57+ cells by flow cytometry. All patients had severe acquired aplastic anemia diagnosed by International Study of Aplastic Anemia and Agranulocytosis and Camitta criteria. No therapy had been received by the patients at the time of blood sampling. In this study, sorted CD4+ and CD8+ T cells from the blood of healthy subjects and of severe aplastic anemia patients had their TCR repertoires deep-sequenced. Patients were enrolled in the USA under clinicaltrials.gov protocols 00001620, 01623167, 00001397, 00071045, 00081523 and 00961064. Ficoll-Paque density gradient centrifugation was used to isolate peripheral blood mononuclear cells. Before DNA extraction, CD4+ and CD8+ T cells were sorted with FACS or magnetic beads. After removal of 6 bases from V and 4 bases from J, the junction retains 7 bases not matched to a gene. The germline V gene specifies SGHAT as CDR1 and FQNNGV as CDR2. Reading from cysteine to phenylalanine, the CDR3 counts 15 amino acids. Only the CDR3 DNA stays, 45 bases, in frame from base 1.

Material: sorted CD4+, CD8+, or CD8+CD57+ T cells (not recorded which) from PBMCs. Here the chain combines TRBV11-2 and TRBJ2-3, and 10 junctional nucleotides match TRBD2. The sequence came from a human donor with aplastic anemia. The sequenced DNA is TGTGCCAGCAGTCAAACTAGCGGGGCATCAGATACGCAGTATTTT. Its protein reads: CASSQTSGASDTQYF.